These 18 T cell receptor beta chains originate from one sample sequenced in a study of shared clonotypes between healthy human individuals. Generated by immunoSEQ multiplex PCR, the TCRdb table keeps only in-frame clones and is missing some. The sample records about a million clones, more than 60% being singletons. The sample taken for sequencing was memory CD4+ T cells sorted from blood. Subset here: CD45RA-negative fraction. The receptor source for this set is a man between 18 and 35 years old in good health.

This rearrangement joins TRBV10-3 to TRBJ1-4, with D uncertain. The CDR3 consists of 13 residues. Germline V CDR1 and CDR2: ENHRY, SYGVKD. The V and J ends lost 3 bases and 3 bases respectively, with 5 bases between them. The CDR3 protein is CAISDGANEKLFF. The CDR3 DNA reads TGTGCCATCAGTGACGGGGCTAATGAAAAACTGTTTTTT.

V usage is TRBV4-1 and J usage is TRBJ2-2; 15 nucleotides line up with TRBD2. The germline V gene has CDR1 MGHRA and CDR2 YSYEKL. J lost 6 bases, V lost 4 bases, and 21 bases had no gene match. The CDR3 is made up of 22 amino acids. CDR3 DNA: TGCGCCAGCAGCCTCCGGGACAGGGGCCGCACCGGGACTAGCGGGGGGCCCGGGGAGCTGTTTTTT. This encodes CASSLRDRGRTGTSGGPGELFF.

The chain is built from TRBV6-6 and TRBJ2-7; D call uncertain. The ends were cut back, 6 bases at V and 0 bases at J, with 12 bases in the middle. This CDR3 region has 14 residues. Germline V gene sequence: CDR1 MNHNY, CDR2 SVGAGI (reference sequence). The CDR3: CASRTGLSSYEQYF. As DNA, the CDR3 is TGTGCCAGCAGAACGGGCCTAAGCTCCTACGAGCAGTACTTC.

CDR3 sequence reads: CASSPGTGSFRDTEAFF. The CDR3 region has the DNA TGTGCCAGCTCACCAGGGACAGGGAGTTTTCGGGACACTGAAGCTTTCTTT. The rearrangement uses TRBV18 and TRBJ1-1; the match to TRBD1 covers 9 bases. Trimming cost V 2 bases and J 3 bases; bases outside gene matches: 10. The germline CDR1 and CDR2 sequences are KGHSH and LQKENI. This CDR3 contains 17 residues.

The V and J genes are TRBV5-5 and TRBJ2-5; TRBD2 matches 10 bases. V shed 4 bases, J shed 5 bases, and the junction held 8 bases outside the gene matches. The CDR3 is 15 amino acids. CDR1 is SGHKS, CDR2 YYEKEE, per germline (reference sequence). The CDR3 here is CASSLLAGSAETQYF. The CDR3 DNA sequence: TGTGCCAGCAGCCTACTAGCGGGGTCTGCTGAGACCCAGTACTTC.

This clone was recorded a few times. The rearrangement uses TRBV12-5 and TRBJ1-1; no firm D call. Germline CDR1 is LGHNT and CDR2 is FRNRAP. Trimming left V 5 bases short and J 8 bases short, with 12 bases between. The CDR3 is 12 residues long. CDR3 protein: CASGPGMGEAFF. The CDR3 coding sequence is TGTGCTAGTGGTCCGGGGATGGGAGAAGCTTTCTTT.

This clone was seen a handful of times. The CDR3 DNA reads as TGTGCCAGCAGTGAATCTACAGGGTCTTCGGTTGGCTACACCTTC. It translates to CASSESTGSSVGYTF. The V and J genes are TRBV25-1 and TRBJ1-2, with D perhaps matching TRBD1 (6 bases). CDR1 is MGHDK, CDR2 SYGVNS, per germline. The CDR3 length is 15 residues. V was clipped by 1 base and J by 7 bases, with 16 bases between them.

The chain joins TRBV6-5 to TRBJ2-7; the D call may be TRBD1 or TRBD2 (5 bases each). Germline assignment: CDR1 MNHEY and CDR2 SVGAGI. The length of the CDR3 is 15 residues. Trimming stripped 5 bases from V and 0 bases from J, with 14 bases between. The CDR3 is CASSLGALSSYEQYF. The CDR3 DNA reads as TGTGCCAGCAGTCTCGGGGCCTTGAGCTCCTACGAGCAGTACTTC.

The chain uses TRBV27 and TRBJ2-7; D is unresolved. The CDR3 is made up of 14 amino acids. From germline, CDR1 is MNHEY and CDR2 SMNVEV (reference sequence). V lost 3 bases and J 1 base, leaving 10 bases between the germline ends. The CDR3 region is CASSFGDGSYEQYF. DNA of the CDR3: TGTGCCAGCAGTTTTGGGGATGGTTCCTACGAGCAGTACTTC.

V usage is TRBV6-5 and J usage is TRBJ1-1, with 11 nucleotides matching TRBD1. Trimming cost V 4 bases and J 5 bases; bases outside gene matches: 6. The CDR3 sequence is 15 residues long. The germline V gene has CDR1 MNHEY and CDR2 SVGAGI. CDR3 sequence reads: CASSWGQGGMTEAFF. Written as DNA, the CDR3 is TGTGCCAGCAGTTGGGGACAGGGGGGGATGACTGAAGCTTTCTTT.

The V call is TRBV9, the J call TRBJ2-2, with a weak D call TRBD2 (5 bases). V was trimmed by 4 bases and J by 7 bases, leaving 5 bases between them. Germline V gene sequence: CDR1 SGDLS, CDR2 YYNGEE. The CDR3 is 11 amino acids. The CDR3, as DNA: TGTGCCAGCAGCCGGGGCGGGGAGCTGTTTTTT. This translates into CASSRGGELFF.

V usage is TRBV9 and J usage is TRBJ1-3, with D uncertain. CDR1 and CDR2 (germline): SGDLS, YYNGEE. CDR3 length equals 16 residues. Deletions cut 0 bases from V and 4 bases from J, with 14 bases between. CDR3 sequence (DNA): TGTGCCAGCAGCGTAGAAAGTAGCCGTGGGGGAAACACCATATATTTT. This translates into CASSVESSRGGNTIYF.

Remarks on this clone: Other DNA sequences in the same sample also yield this CDR3. CDR3 protein: CASSSGPGDTQYF. The CDR3 DNA reads TGTGCCAGCAGCAGCGGGCCGGGAGATACGCAGTATTTT. The rearrangement joins TRBV7-9 to TRBJ2-3; possibly TRBD2 for D (6 bases). This CDR3 spans 13 amino acids. Germline lookup yields CDR1 SEHNR and CDR2 FQNEAQ (reference sequence). V dropped 5 bases and J dropped 5 bases, with 11 bases sitting between them.

The V call is TRBV10-3, the J call TRBJ2-2; D not certain. Between the trimmed V and J ends, which lost 10 bases and 3 bases, there was a span of 6 bases. Germline loops: CDR1 ENHRY, CDR2 SYGVKD. The CDR3 has 11 residues. CDR3: CATRDTGELFF. CDR3 DNA: TGTGCCACCCGGGACACCGGGGAGCTGTTTTTT.

The chain has TRBV19 and TRBJ1-1; D not certain. Per the germline V gene, CDR1 is LNHDA and CDR2 is SQIVND (reference sequence). The CDR3 sequence is 15 residues long. With 6 bases removed from V and 1 base from J, the gap between germline ends came to 15 bases. The CDR3 region has the DNA TGTGCCAGTAGGGTCCTAGAGACCGCGAACACTGAAGCTTTCTTT. It translates to CASRVLETANTEAFF.

The rearrangement uses TRBV5-1 and TRBJ1-2, with 7 bases that match TRBD1. Germline V gene lookup returns CDR1 SGHRS and CDR2 YFSETQ. Trimming cost V 3 bases and J 5 bases; bases outside gene matches: 25. The CDR3 extends over 20 amino acids. This chain's CDR3 is CASSSPNRDSQGGPVYGYTF. CDR3 bases: TGCGCCAGCAGCTCGCCGAACCGGGACAGCCAAGGGGGACCCGTGTATGGCTACACCTTC.

The rearrangement links TRBV18 to TRBJ2-2; perhaps D is TRBD1 or TRBD2 (5 bases each). Germline V gene data show CDR1 as KGHSH and CDR2 as LQKENI. V was trimmed by 4 bases and J by 9 bases, leaving 15 bases between them. CDR3 length: 14 residues. CDR3 sequence: CASSHGTETRELFF. The CDR3 DNA reads TGTGCCAGCTCACACGGGACGGAGACCCGGGAGCTGTTTTTT.

This rearrangement joins TRBV2 to TRBJ1-4; TRBD1 might be the D (5 bases). The V and J ends lost 6 bases and 7 bases respectively, with 18 bases between them. This CDR3 has 15 residues. Germline V gene sequence: CDR1 SNHLY, CDR2 FYNNEI. The CDR3 reads CASSLQIRDGEKLFF. In DNA, the CDR3 is TGTGCCAGCAGCCTGCAGATCAGGGACGGTGAAAAACTGTTTTTT. Looking up the rest from reference TRBV2 and TRBJ1-4 gives the full variable domain: EPEVTQTPSHQVTQMGQEVILRCVPISNHLYFYWYRQILGQKVEFLVSFYNNEISEKSEIFDDQFSVERPDGSNFTLKIRSTKLEDSAMYFCASSLQIRDGEKLFFGSGTQLSVL.